This TCR beta chain was sequenced during a study of cytomegalovirus exposure and HLA in healthy donors. The CDR3 is 11 residues long. Per the germline V gene, CDR1 is LNHDA and CDR2 is SQIVND (reference sequence). V was cut by 8 bases and J by 6 bases, with 10 bases left in between. 13 Jbeta primers and 60 Vbeta primers were used for the PCR. Assay used: immunoSEQ multiplex PCR; TCRdb lists only in-frame clones, some missing. The sample lists 85,000 to 100,000 clones, around four fifths seen once, with about 0.69% in the top ten. What was sequenced was PBMCs. The V and J genes are TRBV19 and TRBJ1-1; a possible D gene is TRBD1 (6 bases). The sequence was collected from a woman aged 55-70 years in good health and CMV-seronegative. The CDR3 nucleotides are TGTGCCAGTTCGTGGACAGCTGAAGCTTTCTTT. It is translated as CASSWTAEAFF.